This passage covers 23 T cell receptor beta chains from one sample sequenced in a study of T-cell memory formation after mild COVID-19 (dated by TCRdb to the early 2020s). Preparation of the library involved 5' RACE. TCRdb records Illumina NovaSeq 6000 as the sequencer. TCRdb redid the processing of the public reads, applying fastp at Q25 and MiXCR, and retained in-frame beta chains. Rows are combined by CDR3 protein, so each entry shows the most common genes and DNA. Here the sample has fewer than 500,000 distinct CDR3 sequences; around a quarter occur a single time. Clones ranked in the top ten supply approximately 12% of the sample. The sample was PBMCs or a T cell subset sorted from them (not recorded which). The receptors come from an adult woman who had mild COVID-19 (a few samples of this study predate the infection). The sample titles of this study are shuffled in the database, so cell type and time point are left out; the donor was told from shared clones.

This clonotype appeared a few times. The J gene is TRBJ2-7, the V gene TRBV18, with a weak D call TRBD1 (6 bases). The CDR3 length is 16 residues. Looked up from germline, CDR1 is KGHSH and CDR2 is LQKENI. The V gene lost 3 bases and the J gene lost 4 bases, with 19 bases spanning the gap. The CDR3 coding sequence is TGTGCCAGCTCACCGCAGGATCCGGGACACGGGTACGAGCAGTACTTC. It codes for CASSPQDPGHGYEQYF.

Ten or more counts support this clonotype. This sequence joins TRBV5-1 and TRBJ2-7; 8 bases align to TRBD1. Germline trimming cut 2 bases from V and 7 bases from J; bases unmatched to any gene: 11. The CDR3 has 15 amino acids. Germline V gives CDR1 SGHRS, CDR2 YFSETQ. The CDR3 is CASSFGQGDAGEQYF. The CDR3 nucleotides read TGCGCCAGCAGCTTTGGACAGGGTGACGCAGGGGAGCAGTACTTC.

This clonotype has just a few counts. The chain couples TRBV12-3 or TRBV12-4 to TRBJ2-3; D gene uncertain. V was trimmed by 2 bases and J by 5 bases, leaving 11 bases between them. The CDR3 consists of 14 residues. This CDR3 is CASSLSPLGDTQYF. The CDR3 DNA reads TGTGCCAGCAGTTTATCGCCCTTGGGAGATACGCAGTATTTT.

The genes are TRBV7-9 and TRBJ2-5, with 9 bases lining up with TRBD1. Per the germline V gene, CDR1 is SEHNR and CDR2 is FQNEAQ (reference sequence). The CDR3 length is 14 residues. V lost 5 bases and J lost 4; bases outside the gene matches: 5. The CDR3 nucleotides are TGTGCCAGCAGCCTAGGGACAGGGAGAGAGACCCAGTACTTC. It translates to CASSLGTGRETQYF.

This rearrangement joins TRBV9 to TRBJ2-3, with 10 nucleotides matching TRBD2. The CDR3 spans 16 residues. The germline V gene encodes CDR1 SGDLS and CDR2 YYNGEE. V shed 3 bases, J shed 1 base, and the junction held 5 bases outside the gene matches. CDR3 nucleotides: TGTGCCAGCAGCGGAGAGCGGGGGGGCGGCACAGATACGCAGTATTTT. Translation: CASSGERGGGTDTQYF.

The chain carries TRBV21-1 and TRBJ1-2; the tabulated D call, TRBD1, remains unverified against the DNA. TRBV21-1 is given as a pseudogene. The CDR3 totals 15 residues. The CDR3 DNA reads as TGTGCCAGCAGCGGAGGGGGGTCACTTAACTATGGCTACACCTTC. As protein: CASSGGGSLNYGYTF.

The chain links TRBV4-2 to TRBJ2-7; perhaps TRBD2 as D (6 bases). This CDR3 has 14 amino acids. V was pared by 3 bases and J by 2 bases, with 11 bases between. Germline V gene lookup returns CDR1 LGHNA and CDR2 YNFKEQ. The CDR3 DNA reads TGTGCCAGCAGCCACTCGGGACTCGCCTACGAGCAGTACTTC. Amino acids: CASSHSGLAYEQYF.

V usage is TRBV20-1 and J usage is TRBJ1-2, with 9 bases identical to TRBD1. V lost 3 bases, J lost 8 bases, and 7 bases stayed unmatched. The V gene's germline CDR1 is DFQATT and CDR2 SNEGSKA (reference sequence). The CDR3 extends over 13 amino acids. CDR3 DNA: TGCAGTGCTAGGGCGGGACAGGGAGAGGGCTACACCTTC. This gives the protein CSARAGQGEGYTF.

This clonotype was observed a handful of times. The DNA of the CDR3 is TGTGCCAGCAGCTTAGGCCTTACGGGTGAGCAGTTCTTC. It yields the protein CASSLGLTGEQFF. The gene calls are TRBV7-9 and TRBJ2-1; the D is unclear. CDR1 and CDR2 from the germline V gene are SEHNR and FQNEAQ (reference sequence). The CDR3 sequence is 13 residues long. The ends were cut back, 1 base at V and 9 bases at J, with 10 bases in the middle.

This clonotype has more than one count but fewer than ten. This chain joins TRBV12-3 or TRBV12-4 and TRBJ2-5, with D possibly being TRBD1 (6 bases). Trimming removed 8 bases from V and 5 bases from J, with 18 bases in between. The CDR3 has 14 amino acids. CDR3 nucleotide sequence: TGTGCCAGCGGCCCGGGACACCGTGAGGAGACCCAGTACTTC. Translating it yields CASGPGHREETQYF.

This clonotype was seen many times. The rearrangement uses TRBV12-3 or TRBV12-4 and TRBJ2-7; TRBD1 matches 7 bases. After removal of 5 bases from V and 4 bases from J, the junction contained 5 bases not matched to a gene. The length of the CDR3 is 13 residues. Written as DNA, the CDR3 is TGTGCCAGCAGTCTGGGGACAGTTTACGAGCAGTACTTC. Translated: CASSLGTVYEQYF.

A few counts support this clonotype. The gene calls are TRBV5-1 and TRBJ1-1; D gene unclear. V was cut by 0 bases and J by 7 bases, with 13 bases left in between. Germline lookup yields CDR1 SGHRS and CDR2 YFSETQ. This CDR3 spans 14 amino acids. The CDR3 sequence is CASSLVGSGDEAFF. Here the CDR3 DNA reads TGCGCCAGCAGCTTGGTAGGGAGCGGGGATGAAGCTTTCTTT.

This clonotype appeared a few times. This chain joins TRBV5-6 and TRBJ2-1; 7 nucleotides line up with TRBD1. This CDR3 contains 16 residues. Trimming removed 2 bases from V and 5 bases from J; junction bases left unmatched: 10. In germline, CDR1 is SGHDT, CDR2 YYEEEE. The CDR3 spells CASSFLPGQRDNEQFF. CDR3 nucleotides: TGTGCCAGCAGCTTCCTCCCGGGACAGCGAGACAATGAGCAGTTCTTC.

This clonotype was detected a few times. V is TRBV12-3 or TRBV12-4 and J is TRBJ2-2; D may be TRBD2 (6 bases). V was shortened by 3 bases and J by 3 bases, with 11 bases between the two germline ends. The CDR3 contains 15 residues. Here the CDR3 DNA reads TGTGCCAGCAGTTTCGGGGGAATTGACACCGGGGAGCTGTTTTTT. Translated, it gives CASSFGGIDTGELFF.

This clonotype has only a few counts. J is TRBJ2-2 and V is TRBV20-1, with 7 bases identical to TRBD2. Germline lookup yields CDR1 DFQATT and CDR2 SNEGSKA (reference sequence). The CDR3 spans 14 residues. Trimming cost V 4 bases and J 0 bases; bases outside gene matches: 2. CDR3 region: CSATLAPNTGELFF. The CDR3 DNA follows: TGCAGTGCTACACTAGCGCCGAACACCGGGGAGCTGTTTTTT.

The table lists this clonotype with a count of one. The chain employs TRBV7-9 and TRBJ2-7; D unclear. Trimming cost V 5 bases and J 5 bases, with 13 bases left between them. The CDR3 spans 13 residues. CDR1 SEHNR and CDR2 FQNEAQ come from the germline V gene (reference sequence). The CDR3 DNA follows: TGTGCCAGCAGCCGGACGGTCATCAACGAGCAGTACTTC. It yields the protein CASSRTVINEQYF.

A few counts support this clonotype. This chain uses TRBV5-6 with TRBJ2-1; 10 bases fit TRBD1. V was pared by 3 bases and J by 8 bases, with 8 bases of the junction left unmatched. The CDR3 contains 15 residues. Germline V CDR1 and CDR2: SGHDT, YYEEEE. CDR3 nucleotide sequence: TGTGCCAGCAGCTCCGACAGGGGGCGCAGCGATGAGCAGTTCTTC. Its translation is CASSSDRGRSDEQFF.

CDR3 loop: CASSPRVRTEAFF. In DNA, the CDR3 is TGTGCCAGCAGCCCGAGGGTAAGGACTGAAGCTTTCTTT. The rearrangement uses TRBV3-1 and TRBJ1-1, with no clear D. The germline CDR1 and CDR2 sequences are LGHDT and YNNKEL (reference sequence). The CDR3 length is 13 residues. The V and J ends lost 4 bases and 5 bases respectively, with 11 bases between them.

The chain recombines TRBV27 with TRBJ2-5, with 7 nucleotides matching TRBD2. J gave up 5 bases and V 5 bases, and 20 bases lay outside the gene matches. The CDR3 runs 18 residues. Germline loops: CDR1 MNHEY, CDR2 SMNVEV (reference sequence). The CDR3 nucleotides are TGTGCCAGCAGTCCCCGAAGGGCGGCGGGGGTCAGAGGGGAGACCCAGTACTTC. This codes for CASSPRRAAGVRGETQYF.

The gene calls are TRBV6-5 and TRBJ2-3; TRBD2 matches at 10 bases. The CDR3 has 19 residues. With 6 bases clipped from V and 0 bases from J, the junction kept 15 bases outside the gene matches. Looked up from germline, CDR1 is MNHEY and CDR2 is SVGAGI. The CDR3 protein is CASRGRGLADEPSTDTQYF. The CDR3, as DNA: TGTGCCAGCAGAGGAAGAGGACTAGCGGACGAACCTAGCACAGATACGCAGTATTTT.

The CDR3 loop is CASSIGSSSEQYF. The DNA of the CDR3 is TGTGCCAGCAGCATCGGTTCTTCCAGCGAGCAGTACTTC. The chain joins TRBV5-6 to TRBJ2-7, with D hard to call. Between the trimmed V and J ends, which lost 4 bases and 6 bases, there was a span of 14 bases. The CDR3 runs to 13 residues. CDR1 SGHDT and CDR2 YYEEEE come from the germline V gene.

This clonotype was seen more than once but under ten times. The chain recombines TRBV12-3 or TRBV12-4 with TRBJ2-2, with D tentatively TRBD2 (5 bases). This CDR3 has 16 residues. V was pared by 3 bases and J by 6 bases, with 17 bases between. CDR3 loop: CASSLSWAGGPGELFF. CDR3 DNA sequence: TGTGCCAGCAGTTTGAGTTGGGCAGGCGGGCCCGGGGAGCTGTTTTTT.

The chain links TRBV12-3 or TRBV12-4 to TRBJ2-1, with D unclear. This CDR3 has 17 residues. V was clipped by 1 base and J by 0 bases, with 13 bases between them. The CDR3 sequence: CASSLEAQLNSYNEQFF. In DNA, the CDR3 is TGTGCCAGCAGTTTAGAGGCTCAGCTTAACTCCTACAATGAGCAGTTCTTC.